This TCR beta chain was identified in a study of cytotoxic CD8 clonotypes in ibrutinib-treated CLL. Study details: The subjects consisted of about eleven relapsed/refractory and around 15 treatment-naive individuals, with 17 IGHV unmutated. Mean per-sample yields comprised around 260,000 productive templates and 85,000 to 95,000 productive rearrangements.

Data came from immunoSEQ multiplex PCR; TCRdb stores just in-frame clones and leaves some out. The data hold around 300,000 clones, with 80% observed a single time. Roughly 2 micrograms of genomic DNA from cryopreserved PBMCs went into TCR beta libraries. CDR3 length equals 15 residues. Germline V CDR1 and CDR2: PRHDT, FYEKMQ (reference sequence). V was clipped by 4 bases and J by 3 bases; unmatched bases: 4. The chain carries TRBV13 and TRBJ2-7; TRBD2 matches 12 bases. This sample comprised PBMCs, obtained before ibrutinib treatment. The clonotype was recovered from a human donor with chronic lymphocytic leukemia. In nucleotides, the CDR3 is TGTGCCAGCAGCTCGGGGGGACTAGCGGGCTACGAGCAGTACTTC. It encodes CASSSGGLAGYEQYF.